The clone carrying this TCR beta chain was detected only a few times. Its antigen remains unknown. V lost 5 bases to trimming and J lost 1 base, with 11 bases between them. The CDR3 consists of 14 residues. The germline V gene has CDR1 SEHNR and CDR2 FQNEAQ (reference sequence). TCRB transcripts that were expressed got sequenced, as all of the isolated RNA had been reverse transcribed. Sequenced by immunoSEQ multiplex PCR; TCRdb stores in-frame clones only, minus some. The data hold some 640,000 clones, with around 15% observed a single time. Post-sort purity exceeded 95% for all sorted populations. The source of the sample is a study of beta chain features in type 1 diabetes. Study-wide results and limits: cDNA-based sequencing might over-represent cells highly expressing TCR. TCRB CDR3s were moderately but significantly shorter in Type 1 diabetes patients in all four CD4+ subsets.

Specimen: naive CD4+ T cells from blood. This sequence joins TRBV7-9 and TRBJ1-1; tentatively, D is TRBD1 (6 bases). The receptor was isolated from a man aged 18 to 29 with type 1 diabetes. The CDR3 DNA reads as TGTGCCAGCAGCCTAACACAGGGGAACACTGAAGCTTTCTTT. It is translated as CASSLTQGNTEAFF.